The clone carrying this T cell receptor (beta chain) was seen a few times. The target antigen is unknown. This entry is derived from a study of T-cell reconstitution after alpha-beta-depleted transplantation in children. Study-wide points: Some patients' high day-60 TCRbeta diversity was attributed to recipient cells surviving conditioning.

V trimming: 6 bases; J trimming: 6 bases; junction bases outside the gene matches: 4. Germline V lookup: CDR1 DFQATT, CDR2 SNEGSKA (reference sequence). The CDR3 is 14 amino acids. Unique molecular identifiers were incorporated into the prepared TCRbeta library. TCRdb re-analysed the PCR reads in MiXCR, keeping a single row per CDR3 protein. Of approximately 500,000 distinct CDR3 sequences listed, roughly 30% are singletons. The chain links TRBV20-1 to TRBJ2-1; 14 positions agree with TRBD2. The sequence derives from a boy in the first two years of life with Wiskott-Aldrich syndrome, due to receive a stem cell transplant. The sequencing here drew on PBMCs, taken before TCRalphabeta/CD19-depleted stem cell transplant. In DNA, the CDR3 is TGCAGTGCCGGGACTAGCGGGAGAGGCAATGAGCAGTTCTTC. It specifies CSAGTSGRGNEQFF.